This T cell receptor (beta chain) originates from a study of cytomegalovirus exposure and HLA in healthy donors. Germline values: CDR1 SNHLY, CDR2 FYNNEI. The length of the CDR3 is 16 residues. Trimming removed 10 bases from V and 5 bases from J; junction bases left unmatched: 16. Regarding the study as a whole: Later analysis identified around 15,000 TCR beta sequences associated with HLA alleles, using a false discovery rate threshold of 0.05.

The PCR contained 60 Vbeta and 13 Jbeta primers. The protocol was immunoSEQ multiplex PCR, while the TCRdb copy is restricted to in-frame clones and leaves out a portion. The profile shows about 140,000 clones, about 82% of them singletons. This clone appeared a few times. Its antigen is unidentified. Sequences were obtained from PBMCs. This receptor was identified in a male donor in good health and CMV-seronegative. The chain links TRBV2 to TRBJ1-1, with 10 positions matching TRBD1. The CDR3 DNA is TGTGCCACACGGCCCGGGACAGGGGTGGAAGGTACTGAAGCTTTCTTT. Its protein is CATRPGTGVEGTEAFF.